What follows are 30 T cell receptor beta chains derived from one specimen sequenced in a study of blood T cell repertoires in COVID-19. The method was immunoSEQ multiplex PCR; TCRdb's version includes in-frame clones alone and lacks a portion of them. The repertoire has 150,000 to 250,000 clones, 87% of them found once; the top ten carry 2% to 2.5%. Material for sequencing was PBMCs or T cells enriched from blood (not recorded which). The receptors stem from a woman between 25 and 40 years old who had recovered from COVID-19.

CDR3 DNA: TGTGCCACCAGCAGAGACCCGCTTAGGGCCGGGAGTGGCTACACCTTC. Its translation is CATSRDPLRAGSGYTF. The chain links TRBV15 to TRBJ1-2; D unresolved. V dropped 0 bases and J dropped 7 bases, with 18 bases sitting between them. This CDR3 comprises 16 residues. Germline loops: CDR1 LNHNV, CDR2 YYDKDF (reference sequence). The variable domain in full, with the rest retrieved from reference TRBV15 and TRBJ1-2, is DAMVIQNPRYQVTQFGKPVTLSCSQTLNHNVMYWYQQKSSQAPKLLFHYYDKDFNNEADTPDNFQSRRPNTSFCFLDIRSPGLGDTAMYLCATSRDPLRAGSGYTFGSGTRLTVV.

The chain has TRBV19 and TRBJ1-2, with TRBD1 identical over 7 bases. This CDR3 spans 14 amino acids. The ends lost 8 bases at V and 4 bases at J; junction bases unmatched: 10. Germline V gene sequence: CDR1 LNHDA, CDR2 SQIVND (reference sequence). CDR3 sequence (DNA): TGTGCCAGTGGTACAGGGGCGCGAGGCTATGGCTACACCTTC. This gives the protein CASGTGARGYGYTF.

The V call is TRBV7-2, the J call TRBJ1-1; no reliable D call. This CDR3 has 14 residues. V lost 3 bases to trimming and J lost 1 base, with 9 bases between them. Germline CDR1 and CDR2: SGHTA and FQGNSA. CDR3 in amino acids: CASSFQGRNTEAFF. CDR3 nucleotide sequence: TGTGCCAGCAGCTTTCAAGGGAGGAACACTGAAGCTTTCTTT.

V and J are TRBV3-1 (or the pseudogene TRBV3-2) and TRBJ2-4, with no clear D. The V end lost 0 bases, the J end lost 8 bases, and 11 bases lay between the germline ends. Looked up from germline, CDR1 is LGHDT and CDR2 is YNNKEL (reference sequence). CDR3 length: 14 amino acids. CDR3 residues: CASSQDRPPDIQYF. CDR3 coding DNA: TGTGCCAGCAGCCAAGACCGTCCCCCGGACATTCAGTACTTC.

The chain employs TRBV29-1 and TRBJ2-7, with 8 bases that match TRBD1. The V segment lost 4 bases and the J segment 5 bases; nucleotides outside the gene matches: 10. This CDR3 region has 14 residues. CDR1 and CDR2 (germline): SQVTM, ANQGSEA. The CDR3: CSVVYRTGRDEQYF. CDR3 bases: TGCAGCGTTGTTTATAGGACAGGGCGGGACGAGCAGTACTTC.

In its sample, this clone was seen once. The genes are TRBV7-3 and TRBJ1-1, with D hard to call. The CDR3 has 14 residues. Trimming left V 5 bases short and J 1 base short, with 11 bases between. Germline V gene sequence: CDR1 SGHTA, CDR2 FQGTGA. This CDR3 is CASSPARGNTEAFF. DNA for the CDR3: TGTGCCAGCAGCCCAGCCCGGGGGAACACTGAAGCTTTCTTT.

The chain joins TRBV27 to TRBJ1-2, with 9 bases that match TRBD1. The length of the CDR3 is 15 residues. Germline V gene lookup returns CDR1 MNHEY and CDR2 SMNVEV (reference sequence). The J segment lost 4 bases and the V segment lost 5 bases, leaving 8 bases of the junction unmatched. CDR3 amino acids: CASSKQGASSYGYTF. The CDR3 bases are TGTGCCAGCAGTAAACAGGGGGCTTCTAGCTATGGCTACACCTTC.

DNA of the CDR3: TGTGCCAGCAATTCTGGGCGGGGGGCCTTCTACGAGCAGTACTTC. Residues: CASNSGRGAFYEQYF. The chain joins TRBV6-5 to TRBJ2-7, with 8 bases that match TRBD2. Germline values: CDR1 MNHEY, CDR2 SVGAGI. With V trimmed by 7 bases and J by 3 bases, 11 bases remained unmatched. The CDR3 covers 15 residues.

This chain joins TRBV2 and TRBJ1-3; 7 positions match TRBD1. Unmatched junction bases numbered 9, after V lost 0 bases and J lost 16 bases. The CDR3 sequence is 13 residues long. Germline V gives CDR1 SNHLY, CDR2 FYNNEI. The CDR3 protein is CASSEAATGIGYF. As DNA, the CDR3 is TGTGCCAGCAGTGAAGCCGCGACAGGGATCGGGTATTTT.

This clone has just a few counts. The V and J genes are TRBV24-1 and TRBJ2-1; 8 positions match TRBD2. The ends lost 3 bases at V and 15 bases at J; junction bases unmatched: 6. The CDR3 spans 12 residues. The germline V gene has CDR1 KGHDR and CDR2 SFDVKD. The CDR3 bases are TGTGCCACCAGTGATGTGGCGGGAGGTTGGTTCTTC. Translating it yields CATSDVAGGWFF.

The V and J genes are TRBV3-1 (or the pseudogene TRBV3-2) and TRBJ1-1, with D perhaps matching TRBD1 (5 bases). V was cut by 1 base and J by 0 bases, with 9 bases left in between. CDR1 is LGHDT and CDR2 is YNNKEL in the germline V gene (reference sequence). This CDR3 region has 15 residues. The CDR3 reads CASSQVGQVNTEAFF. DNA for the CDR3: TGTGCCAGCAGCCAAGTGGGGCAGGTGAACACTGAAGCTTTCTTT.

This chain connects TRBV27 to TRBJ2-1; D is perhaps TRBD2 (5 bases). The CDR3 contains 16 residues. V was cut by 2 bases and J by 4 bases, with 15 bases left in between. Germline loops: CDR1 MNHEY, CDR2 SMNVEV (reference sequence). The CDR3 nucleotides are TGTGCCAGCAGTTTACGCGGGCAGACCATTTACAATGAGCAGTTCTTC. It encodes CASSLRGQTIYNEQFF.

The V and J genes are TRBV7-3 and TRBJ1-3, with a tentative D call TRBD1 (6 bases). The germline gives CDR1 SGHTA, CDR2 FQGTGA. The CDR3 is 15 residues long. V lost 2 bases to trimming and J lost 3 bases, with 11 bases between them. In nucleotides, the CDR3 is TGTGCCAGCAGCTTATCGCGGGGGCTTGGAAACACCATATATTTT. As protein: CASSLSRGLGNTIYF.

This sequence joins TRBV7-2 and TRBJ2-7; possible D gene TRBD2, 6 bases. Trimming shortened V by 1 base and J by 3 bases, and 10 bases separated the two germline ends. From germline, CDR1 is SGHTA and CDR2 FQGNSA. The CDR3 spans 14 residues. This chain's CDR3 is CASSLDGGGYEQYF. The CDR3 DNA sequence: TGTGCCAGCAGCTTAGATGGGGGAGGCTACGAGCAGTACTTC. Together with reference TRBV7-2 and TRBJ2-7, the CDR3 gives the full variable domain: GAGVSQSPSNKVTEKGKDVELRCDPISGHTALYWYRQSLGQGLEFLIYFQGNSAPDKSGLPSDRFSAERTGGSVSTLTIQRTQQEDSAVYLCASSLDGGGYEQYFGPGTRLTVT.

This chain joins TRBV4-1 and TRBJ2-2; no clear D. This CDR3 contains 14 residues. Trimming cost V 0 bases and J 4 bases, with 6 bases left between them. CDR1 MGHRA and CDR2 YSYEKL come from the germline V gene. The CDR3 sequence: CASSQDPGTGELFF. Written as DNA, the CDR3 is TGCGCCAGCAGCCAAGATCCGGGCACCGGGGAGCTGTTTTTT.

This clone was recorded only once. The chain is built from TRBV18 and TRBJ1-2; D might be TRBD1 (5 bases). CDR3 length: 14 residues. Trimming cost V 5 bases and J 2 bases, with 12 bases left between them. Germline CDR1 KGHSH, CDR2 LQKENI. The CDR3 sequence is CASSTTDPNYGYTF. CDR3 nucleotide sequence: TGTGCCAGCTCAACGACAGACCCAAACTATGGCTACACCTTC.

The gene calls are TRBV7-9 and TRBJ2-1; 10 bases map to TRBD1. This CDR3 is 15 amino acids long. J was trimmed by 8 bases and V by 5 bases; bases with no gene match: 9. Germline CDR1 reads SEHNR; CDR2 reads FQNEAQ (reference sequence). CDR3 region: CASSLGTGAGDEQFF. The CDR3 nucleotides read TGTGCCAGCAGCCTGGGGACAGGGGCTGGGGATGAGCAGTTCTTC.

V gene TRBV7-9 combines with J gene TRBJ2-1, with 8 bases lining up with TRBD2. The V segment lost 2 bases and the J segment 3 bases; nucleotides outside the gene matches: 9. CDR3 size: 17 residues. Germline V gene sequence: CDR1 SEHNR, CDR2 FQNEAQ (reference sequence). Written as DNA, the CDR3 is TGTGCCAGCAGCTTAACCCCGGGTAGCGGGGACTACAATGAGCAGTTCTTC. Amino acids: CASSLTPGSGDYNEQFF.

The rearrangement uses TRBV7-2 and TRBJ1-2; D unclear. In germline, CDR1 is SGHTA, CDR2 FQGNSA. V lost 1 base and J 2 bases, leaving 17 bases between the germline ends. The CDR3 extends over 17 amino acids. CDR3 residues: CASSLVGGLSGNYGYTF. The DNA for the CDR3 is TGTGCCAGCAGCTTAGTGGGAGGGCTGAGCGGAAACTATGGCTACACCTTC.

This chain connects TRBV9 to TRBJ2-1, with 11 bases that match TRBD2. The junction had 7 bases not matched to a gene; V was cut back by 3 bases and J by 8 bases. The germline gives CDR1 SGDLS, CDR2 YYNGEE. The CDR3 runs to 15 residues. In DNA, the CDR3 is TGTGCCAGCAGCGGAACTAGCGGGAGAACGGATGAGCAGTTCTTC. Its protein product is CASSGTSGRTDEQFF.

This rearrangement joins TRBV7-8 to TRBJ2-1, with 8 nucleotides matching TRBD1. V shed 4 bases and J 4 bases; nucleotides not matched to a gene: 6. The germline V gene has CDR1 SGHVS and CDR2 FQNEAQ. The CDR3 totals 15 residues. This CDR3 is CASSSLTGAYNEQFF. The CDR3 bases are TGTGCCAGCAGCTCTCTGACAGGGGCTTACAATGAGCAGTTCTTC.

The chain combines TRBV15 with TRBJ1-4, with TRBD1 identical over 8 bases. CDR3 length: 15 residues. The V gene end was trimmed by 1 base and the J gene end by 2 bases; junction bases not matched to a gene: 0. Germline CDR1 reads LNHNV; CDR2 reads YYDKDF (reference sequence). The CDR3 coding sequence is TGTGCCACCAGCAGAGGGGACAGGACTAATGAAAAACTGTTTTTT. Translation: CATSRGDRTNEKLFF.

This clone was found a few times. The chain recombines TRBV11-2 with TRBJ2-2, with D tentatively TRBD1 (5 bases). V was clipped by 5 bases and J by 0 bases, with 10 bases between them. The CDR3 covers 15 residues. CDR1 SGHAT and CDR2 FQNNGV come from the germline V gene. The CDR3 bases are TGTGCCAGCAGCAAAGGGGCCCCGAACACCGGGGAGCTGTTTTTT. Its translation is CASSKGAPNTGELFF.

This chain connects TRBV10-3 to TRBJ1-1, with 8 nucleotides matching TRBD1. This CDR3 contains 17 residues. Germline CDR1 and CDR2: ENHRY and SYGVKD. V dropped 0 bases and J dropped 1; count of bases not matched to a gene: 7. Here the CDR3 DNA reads TGTGCCATCAGTGAGTCGGCCAGGGGGCTAAAGAACACTGAAGCTTTCTTT. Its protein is CAISESARGLKNTEAFF.

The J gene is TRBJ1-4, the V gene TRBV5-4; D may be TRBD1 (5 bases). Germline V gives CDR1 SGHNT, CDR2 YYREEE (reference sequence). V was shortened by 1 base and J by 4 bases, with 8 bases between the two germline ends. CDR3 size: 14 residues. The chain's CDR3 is CASSLPGDNEKLFF. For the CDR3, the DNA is TGTGCCAGCAGCTTGCCGGGGGATAATGAAAAACTGTTTTTT. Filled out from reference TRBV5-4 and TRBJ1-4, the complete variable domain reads ETGVTQSPTHLIKTRGQQVTLRCSSQSGHNTVSWYQQALGQGPQFIFQYYREEENGRGNFPPRFSGLQFPNYSSELNVNALELDDSALYLCASSLPGDNEKLFFGSGTQLSVL.

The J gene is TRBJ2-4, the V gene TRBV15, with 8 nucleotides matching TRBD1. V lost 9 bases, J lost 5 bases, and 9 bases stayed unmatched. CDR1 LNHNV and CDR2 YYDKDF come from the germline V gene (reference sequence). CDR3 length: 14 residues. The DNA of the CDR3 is TGTGCCACTTGGGGGACAGGTGACGAAAACATTCAGTACTTC. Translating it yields CATWGTGDENIQYF.

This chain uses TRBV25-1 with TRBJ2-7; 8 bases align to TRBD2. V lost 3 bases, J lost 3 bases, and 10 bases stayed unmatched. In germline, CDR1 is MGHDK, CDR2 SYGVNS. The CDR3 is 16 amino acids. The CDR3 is CASSEFGASGYYEQYF. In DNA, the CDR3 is TGTGCCAGCAGTGAGTTTGGGGCTAGCGGGTACTACGAGCAGTACTTC.

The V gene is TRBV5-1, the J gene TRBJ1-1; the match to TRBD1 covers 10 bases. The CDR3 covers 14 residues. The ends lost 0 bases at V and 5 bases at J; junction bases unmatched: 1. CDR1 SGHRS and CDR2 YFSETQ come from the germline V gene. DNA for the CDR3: TGCGCCAGCAGCTTGGCGGGACAGGGGACTGAAGCTTTCTTT. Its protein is CASSLAGQGTEAFF.

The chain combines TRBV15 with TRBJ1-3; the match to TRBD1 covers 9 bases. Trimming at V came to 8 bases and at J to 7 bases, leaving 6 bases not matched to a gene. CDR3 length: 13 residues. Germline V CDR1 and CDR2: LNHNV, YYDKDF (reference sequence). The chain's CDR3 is CATQDRGDNTIYF. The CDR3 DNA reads TGTGCCACCCAGGACAGGGGTGATAACACCATATATTTT.

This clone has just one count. CDR3 sequence reads: CASSELSQGNGYTF. The CDR3 DNA reads as TGTGCCAGCAGTGAACTTTCTCAGGGGAATGGCTACACCTTC. The V gene is TRBV25-1, the J gene TRBJ1-2, with a tentative D call TRBD1 (6 bases). The V gene's germline CDR1 is MGHDK and CDR2 SYGVNS. The CDR3 consists of 14 residues. V shed 2 bases and J shed 6 bases, with 13 bases lying between them.